The clone carrying this TCR beta chain appeared a single time. Only in-frame clones appear in the TCRdb table, and some are missing; sequencing was by immunoSEQ multiplex PCR. The sample includes roughly 280,000 clones, 85% to 90% of them seen just once. This specimen comes from a study of blood T cell repertoires in COVID-19. Overall study: COVID-19 samples, acute and convalescent, were from the United States, Italy and Spain.

The CDR3 length is 16 residues. Germline V gives CDR1 KGHSH, CDR2 LQKENI. Trimming removed 2 bases from V and 1 base from J, with 12 bases in between. This receptor was identified in a woman in her thirties with acute COVID-19. Material for sequencing was PBMCs or T cells enriched from blood (not recorded which). V is TRBV18 and J is TRBJ1-3; weak D call: TRBD1 (5 bases). The CDR3 DNA follows: TGTGCCAGCTCACCATCGGAGGGGTTATCTGGAAACACCATATATTTT. Amino acid sequence: CASSPSEGLSGNTIYF.